The 19 T cell receptor beta chains presented below share a single source sample, sequenced in a study of cytomegalovirus exposure and HLA in healthy donors (dated by TCRdb to the late 2010s). Libraries were prepared through the immunoSEQ multiplex PCR assay. For the multiplex PCR, a mixture combining 60 forward primers for TCR Vbeta segments and 13 reverse primers for TCR Jbeta segments was used. TCRdb's version of the immuneACCESS table is confined to in-frame rearrangements and falls short of the full clone set. An unresolved V gene accounts for under half of the shortfall where checked; the remainder is of unknown origin. This sample holds 100,000 to 150,000 clones; 70% to 85% were observed only once. About 1.8% of the sample is in the top ten clones. The sample was PBMCs. All receptors derive from a man younger than 35 in good health and CMV-seronegative.

The CDR3 DNA sequence: TGTGCCAGCAGTTTATTGGACAGGGATGGGAACGAGCAGTACTTC. Its translation is CASSLLDRDGNEQYF. The J gene is TRBJ2-7, the V gene TRBV27; TRBD1 matches 8 bases. Germline V gives CDR1 MNHEY, CDR2 SMNVEV (reference sequence). Trimming removed 1 base from V and 5 bases from J; junction bases left unmatched: 7. The CDR3 length is 15 residues.

This clone was observed a single time. This chain joins TRBV7-9 and TRBJ1-1; TRBD1 might be the D (5 bases). CDR1 is SEHNR, CDR2 FQNEAQ, per germline (reference sequence). V lost 5 bases and J lost 1, with 11 bases in between. This CDR3 has 14 amino acids. The CDR3 protein is CASSLGHQNTEAFF. In nucleotides, the CDR3 is TGTGCCAGCAGCCTCGGACATCAGAACACTGAAGCTTTCTTT.

In its sample, this clone was seen once. The chain recombines TRBV14 with TRBJ2-3; weak D call: TRBD2 (6 bases). This CDR3 is 14 amino acids long. Germline assignment: CDR1 SGHDN and CDR2 FVKESK. V was clipped by 4 bases and J by 2 bases, with 10 bases between them. The CDR3 here is CASSRGIPTDTQYF. In nucleotides, the CDR3 is TGTGCCAGCAGCCGCGGGATACCCACAGATACGCAGTATTTT.

This chain joins TRBV5-6 and TRBJ1-1; TRBD1 is a possible D gene (6 bases). This CDR3 has 14 residues. V lost 2 bases and J 5 bases, leaving 13 bases between the germline ends. Germline V gene sequence: CDR1 SGHDT, CDR2 YYEEEE. CDR3 protein: CASSFGRGGTEAFF. The CDR3 nucleotides read TGTGCCAGCAGCTTTGGCAGGGGAGGGACTGAAGCTTTCTTT.

This clone is a singleton in its sample. The chain uses TRBV2 and TRBJ1-1, with 11 bases aligning to TRBD1. Germline CDR1 SNHLY, CDR2 FYNNEI. The CDR3 spans 14 residues. J lost 6 bases, V lost 6 bases, and 6 bases had no gene match. The CDR3 coding sequence is TGTGCCAGCAGCCTGGACAGGGGGCAGTCTGAAGCTTTCTTT. Translating it yields CASSLDRGQSEAFF. The full variable domain, with the rest looked up from reference TRBV2 and TRBJ1-1, is EPEVTQTPSHQVTQMGQEVILRCVPISNHLYFYWYRQILGQKVEFLVSFYNNEISEKSEIFDDQFSVERPDGSNFTLKIRSTKLEDSAMYFCASSLDRGQSEAFFGQGTRLTVV.

V is TRBV27 and J is TRBJ1-2; TRBD1 matches 11 bases. The CDR3 spans 13 residues. V lost 7 bases to trimming and J lost 7 bases; unmatched junction nucleotides: 5. Germline values: CDR1 MNHEY, CDR2 SMNVEV (reference sequence). This CDR3 reads CASTGTGGSGYTF. Here the CDR3 DNA reads TGTGCCAGCACTGGGACAGGGGGAAGTGGCTACACCTTC.

CDR3 nucleotide sequence: TGTGCCAGCAGCAGTACAAAATGGCTAGCGGGGAAAAACATTCAGTACTTC. It codes for CASSSTKWLAGKNIQYF. The J gene is TRBJ2-4, the V gene TRBV13, with TRBD2 matching 9 bases. Trimming cost V 5 bases and J 4 bases; bases outside gene matches: 12. Germline-derived CDR1 and CDR2 are PRHDT and FYEKMQ (reference sequence). This CDR3 has 17 amino acids. Using reference TRBV13 and TRBJ2-4 for the parts outside the CDR3, the full variable domain is AAGVIQSPRHLIKEKRETATLKCYPIPRHDTVYWYQQGPGQDPQFLISFYEKMQSDKGSIPDRFSAQQFSDYHSELNMSSLELGDSALYFCASSSTKWLAGKNIQYFGAGTRLSVL.

The rearrangement joins TRBV5-6 to TRBJ1-3; 8 positions agree with TRBD1. The V segment lost 3 bases and the J segment 2 bases; nucleotides outside the gene matches: 7. The CDR3 totals 16 residues. The germline CDR1 and CDR2 sequences are SGHDT and YYEEEE. CDR3: CASSSAGGPPGNTIYF. Here the CDR3 DNA reads TGTGCCAGCAGCTCAGCAGGGGGCCCCCCTGGAAACACCATATATTTT. Full variable domain (rest looked up from reference TRBV5-6 and TRBJ1-3): DAGVTQSPTHLIKTRGQQVTLRCSPKSGHDTVSWYQQALGQGPQFIFQYYEEEERQRGNFPDRFSGHQFPNYSSELNVNALLLGDSALYLCASSSAGGPPGNTIYFGEGSWLTVV.

The chain carries TRBV5-1 and TRBJ1-1; TRBD1 matches 8 bases. Germline values: CDR1 SGHRS, CDR2 YFSETQ. The CDR3 extends over 17 amino acids. Trimming at V came to 1 base and at J to 3 bases, leaving 11 bases not matched to a gene. In nucleotides, the CDR3 is TGCGCCAGCAGCTTGAGGGGGACAGGACGTATTGACACTGAAGCTTTCTTT. This codes for CASSLRGTGRIDTEAFF.

A single count supports this clone. The V call is TRBV19, the J call TRBJ1-2; D gene ambiguous. Germline V lookup: CDR1 LNHDA, CDR2 SQIVND (reference sequence). The CDR3 has 15 residues. The germline V and J ends were trimmed by 0 bases and 2 bases, with 10 bases remaining between them. CDR3: CASSIDPGRNYGYTF. DNA for the CDR3: TGTGCCAGTAGTATAGATCCCGGCAGGAACTATGGCTACACCTTC.

This chain uses TRBV10-2 with TRBJ1-5; tentatively, D is TRBD1 (5 bases). The CDR3 consists of 13 residues. Germline CDR1 and CDR2: WSHSY and SAAADI. The ends were cut back, 5 bases at V and 5 bases at J, with 10 bases in the middle. The DNA for the CDR3 is TGCGCCAGCAGTATTCGGGGGGATCAGCCCCAGCATTTT. This encodes CASSIRGDQPQHF.

This clone occurred a few times. The gene calls are TRBV6-1 and TRBJ1-2; 7 bases are shared with TRBD1. V lost 5 bases and J lost 5; bases outside the gene matches: 5. Looked up from germline, CDR1 is MNHNS and CDR2 is SASEGT. CDR3 length equals 13 residues. The CDR3 sequence is CASSLGTAYGYTF. CDR3 sequence (DNA): TGTGCCAGCAGTCTCGGGACAGCGTATGGCTACACCTTC.

The V gene is TRBV5-5, the J gene TRBJ2-5; 12 positions agree with TRBD2. CDR3 length: 15 amino acids. The V and J ends lost 4 bases and 4 bases, in that order; junction bases with no gene match: 5. From germline, CDR1 is SGHKS and CDR2 YYEKEE (reference sequence). The DNA of the CDR3 is TGTGCCAGCAGCCAGGGACTAGCGGGTGTAGAGACCCAGTACTTC. Residues: CASSQGLAGVETQYF.

This chain joins TRBV6-5 and TRBJ2-3; D perhaps matches TRBD1 (6 bases). CDR3 length: 14 residues. Germline V CDR1 and CDR2: MNHEY, SVGAGI. Trimming left V 6 bases short and J 1 base short, with 11 bases between. CDR3 bases: TGTGCCAGCAGCCCGGGACACCGCACAGATACGCAGTATTTT. This translates into CASSPGHRTDTQYF.

On this clone itself: Other nucleotide sequences from this sample produce the same CDR3. The genes are TRBV19 and TRBJ1-5; 11 bases agree with TRBD1. V lost 8 bases, J lost 6 bases, and 3 bases stayed unmatched. The CDR3 sequence is 13 residues long. The V gene's germline CDR1 is LNHDA and CDR2 SQIVND (reference sequence). DNA for the CDR3: TGTGCCAGTTCCGGGACAGGGGGTCAGCCCCAGCATTTT. Protein: CASSGTGGQPQHF.

As concerns this clone: The germline gene is not matched at one end of the junction; a read error may be the cause. The CDR3 region has the DNA TGTTCCAGCAGCCCAGGGACAGTTGCGCTGTTTTTT. Translation gives CSSSPGTVALFF. The rearrangement links TRBV7-9 to TRBJ2-2, with 7 bases aligning to TRBD1. This CDR3 spans 12 amino acids. From germline, CDR1 is SEHNR and CDR2 FQNEAQ (reference sequence).

CDR3 residues: CASSSPRSGTSGEGQYF. The CDR3, as DNA: TGTGCCAGCAGCTCACCGAGATCGGGGACTAGCGGGGAAGGGCAGTACTTC. The rearrangement joins TRBV11-2 to TRBJ2-7, with 13 positions matching TRBD2. The CDR3 is 17 amino acids. J was trimmed by 9 bases and V by 4 bases; bases with no gene match: 15. In germline, CDR1 is SGHAT, CDR2 FQNNGV.

This clone was observed a few times. The chain carries TRBV11-2 and TRBJ2-7; 9 nucleotides agree with TRBD1. CDR1 and CDR2 from the germline V gene are SGHAT and FQNNGV. V lost 5 bases to trimming and J lost 3 bases; unmatched junction nucleotides: 5. The CDR3 runs 14 residues. CDR3 region: CASSVTGQGYEQYF. DNA for the CDR3: TGTGCCAGCAGCGTAACGGGACAGGGCTACGAGCAGTACTTC.

This clone was counted once. This sequence joins TRBV13 and TRBJ1-5; D is uncertain. Trimming removed 2 bases from V and 7 bases from J, with 12 bases in between. Per germline, CDR1 PRHDT and CDR2 FYEKMQ (reference sequence). This CDR3 is built from 14 residues. The CDR3 DNA sequence: TGTGCCAGCAGCTTAAGAGGGAGTGGACAGCCCCAGCATTTT. Protein product: CASSLRGSGQPQHF.